The TCR beta chain under discussion was sequenced for a study of blood T cell repertoires in COVID-19. Study-wide context: From the United States, Italy and Spain came samples of acute and convalescent COVID-19.

The germline V gene has CDR1 SGHDT and CDR2 YYEEEE. The CDR3 contains 15 residues. The V segment lost 3 bases and the J segment 4 bases; nucleotides outside the gene matches: 1. Sequencing was performed with immunoSEQ multiplex PCR; in TCRdb, only in-frame clones are kept and a portion is missing. The table records 150,000 to 200,000 clones, about 80% of them present only once. Sequencing used peripheral blood. This sequence was found in a woman aged 80 or over with acute or convalescent COVID-19. This chain joins TRBV5-6 and TRBJ2-3, with 14 bases aligning to TRBD2. This CDR3 reads CASSSGLAGADTQYF. Here the CDR3 DNA reads TGTGCCAGCAGCTCGGGACTAGCGGGAGCAGATACGCAGTATTTT.